This entry lists 19 T cell receptor beta chains sequenced from one sample in a study of blood T cell repertoires in COVID-19. The method was immunoSEQ multiplex PCR; TCRdb's version includes in-frame clones alone and lacks a portion of them. The sample shows roughly 130,000 clones, roughly 82% of them seen only once. Sequencing used peripheral blood. The source is an elderly man with acute or convalescent COVID-19.

The chain combines TRBV6-2 or TRBV6-3 with TRBJ2-7; D ambiguous. The V gene's germline CDR1 is MNHEY and CDR2 SVGEGT. Trimming left V 0 bases short and J 3 bases short, with 9 bases between. This CDR3 is 14 amino acids long. The CDR3 coding sequence is TGTGCCAGCAGTTACTCGAATCCAGTCTACGAGCAGTACTTC. Its protein product is CASSYSNPVYEQYF.

The chain links TRBV5-4 to TRBJ1-1, with D possibly matching TRBD1 (6 bases). This CDR3 is 16 amino acids long. Trimming took off 4 bases at V and 1 base at J, with 17 bases between the two ends. Germline V gives CDR1 SGHNT, CDR2 YYREEE (reference sequence). The CDR3 DNA reads as TGTGCCAGCAGCCCGGGGGGGGCAGGGAAGAACACTGAAGCTTTCTTT. It translates to CASSPGGAGKNTEAFF.

The chain joins TRBV7-9 to TRBJ1-5; TRBD1 might be the D (5 bases). The CDR3 consists of 16 residues. Germline V CDR1 and CDR2: SEHNR, FQNEAQ (reference sequence). Trimming shortened V by 4 bases and J by 6 bases, and 19 bases separated the two germline ends. CDR3 residues: CASSSHDEGGGQPQHF. CDR3 bases: TGTGCCAGCAGCTCCCATGACGAGGGCGGGGGTCAGCCCCAGCATTTT.

The J gene is TRBJ2-7, the V gene TRBV7-9; tentative D call: TRBD1 (5 bases). Trimming cost V 5 bases and J 5 bases, with 16 bases left between them. Germline lookup yields CDR1 SEHNR and CDR2 FQNEAQ (reference sequence). This CDR3 contains 14 residues. CDR3 loop: CASSPFQGNNEQYF. DNA of the CDR3: TGTGCCAGCAGCCCGTTTCAGGGTAACAACGAGCAGTACTTC.

The rearrangement joins TRBV7-3 to TRBJ2-3, with D unclear. The germline V gene encodes CDR1 SGHTA and CDR2 FQGTGA. Between the trimmed V and J ends, which lost 5 bases and 0 bases, there was a span of 12 bases. The CDR3 is 15 amino acids. CDR3 amino acids: CASSPLRGSTDTQYF. DNA of the CDR3: TGTGCCAGCAGCCCCCTCCGCGGTAGCACAGATACGCAGTATTTT.

This clone was counted only a few times. The chain recombines TRBV5-6 with TRBJ2-3; D possibly corresponds to TRBD1 (6 bases). V lost 3 bases to trimming and J lost 4 bases, with 12 bases between them. Germline V gene sequence: CDR1 SGHDT, CDR2 YYEEEE. This CDR3 comprises 14 residues. CDR3 nucleotide sequence: TGTGCCAGCAGCTCCTACAGGGCTGCAGATACGCAGTATTTT. Translation: CASSSYRAADTQYF.

The chain recombines TRBV4-2 with TRBJ2-5; perhaps TRBD2 as D (6 bases). The V end lost 0 bases, the J end lost 1 base, and 9 bases lay between the germline ends. Germline CDR1 LGHNA, CDR2 YNFKEQ. The CDR3 runs to 15 residues. As DNA, the CDR3 is TGTGCCAGCAGCCAAGATTTTAGCGGCCAAGAGACCCAGTACTTC. It is translated as CASSQDFSGQETQYF.

J is TRBJ2-5 and V is TRBV7-2; maybe TRBD2 (6 bases). The germline gives CDR1 SGHTA, CDR2 FQGNSA. This CDR3 region has 13 residues. V was trimmed by 5 bases and J by 1 base, leaving 8 bases between them. The CDR3 protein is CASSATSQETQYF. For the CDR3, the DNA is TGTGCCAGCAGCGCGACTAGCCAAGAGACCCAGTACTTC.

The gene calls are TRBV20-1 and TRBJ2-1; 10 bases are shared with TRBD2. Looked up from germline, CDR1 is DFQATT and CDR2 is SNEGSKA (reference sequence). V shed 3 bases and J 3 bases; nucleotides not matched to a gene: 8. There are 16 residues in the CDR3. The CDR3 sequence: CSASTLLAGVYNEQFF. The CDR3 DNA sequence: TGCAGTGCTAGTACTCTGCTAGCGGGGGTCTACAATGAGCAGTTCTTC.

The rearrangement joins TRBV19 to TRBJ1-3; D is undetermined. The CDR3 length is 15 residues. The germline V and J ends were trimmed by 4 bases and 1 base, with 11 bases remaining between them. From germline, CDR1 is LNHDA and CDR2 SQIVND (reference sequence). The CDR3 region is CASSTEGASGNTIYF. As DNA, the CDR3 is TGTGCCAGTAGTACTGAGGGTGCATCTGGAAACACCATATATTTT.

The chain couples TRBV3-1 (or the pseudogene TRBV3-2) to TRBJ2-1; D gene ambiguous. CDR3 size: 11 residues. The germline V gene has CDR1 LGHDT and CDR2 YNNKEL (reference sequence). V was shortened by 2 bases and J by 9 bases, with 5 bases between the two germline ends. CDR3 in amino acids: CASSQLGEQFF. The CDR3 DNA sequence: TGTGCCAGCAGCCAACTAGGTGAGCAGTTCTTC.

This chain joins TRBV7-3 and TRBJ1-2; D perhaps matches TRBD1 (6 bases). V lost 3 bases to trimming and J lost 4 bases, with 9 bases between them. This CDR3 has 13 residues. Germline V gene data show CDR1 as SGHTA and CDR2 as FQGTGA. CDR3 bases: TGTGCCAGCAGCTTCCAACAGGGCTATGGCTACACCTTC. Translation: CASSFQQGYGYTF. Full variable domain (remainder filled in from reference TRBV7-3 and TRBJ1-2): GAGVSQTPSNKVTEKGKYVELRCDPISGHTALYWYRQSLGQGPEFLIYFQGTGAADDSGLPNDRFFAVRPEGSVSTLKIQRTERGDSAVYLCASSFQQGYGYTFGSGTRLTVV.

In this sample, this clone turned up once. The V gene is TRBV20-1, the J gene TRBJ1-5; 8 bases line up with TRBD1. Losses at the gene ends were 3 bases for V and 5 bases for J; bases not matched to a gene: 9. The CDR3 extends over 15 amino acids. The germline V gene has CDR1 DFQATT and CDR2 SNEGSKA (reference sequence). The CDR3 sequence is CSASRWAGGDQPQHF. The CDR3 DNA reads as TGCAGTGCTAGTAGGTGGGCAGGGGGCGATCAGCCCCAGCATTTT.

This chain uses TRBV5-1 with TRBJ1-1; 7 positions agree with TRBD1. The CDR3 spans 14 residues. J was trimmed by 0 bases and V by 4 bases; bases with no gene match: 3. The germline CDR1 and CDR2 sequences are SGHRS and YFSETQ. The CDR3 region is CASSEGQLNTEAFF. The CDR3 nucleotides read TGCGCCAGCAGCGAGGGACAGTTGAACACTGAAGCTTTCTTT.

J is TRBJ2-7 and V is TRBV4-3, with 10 bases aligning to TRBD1. The CDR3 is 15 residues long. Germline V lookup: CDR1 LGHNA, CDR2 YSLEER. V lost 0 bases to trimming and J lost 6 bases; unmatched junction nucleotides: 5. CDR3 loop: CASSQDWDRGGEQYF. CDR3 nucleotide sequence: TGCGCCAGCAGCCAAGATTGGGACAGGGGCGGCGAGCAGTACTTC.

The V and J genes are TRBV28 and TRBJ2-7, with D maybe TRBD1 (6 bases). Trimming shortened V by 8 bases and J by 7 bases, and 15 bases separated the two germline ends. The CDR3 runs 12 residues. The germline V gene encodes CDR1 MDHEN and CDR2 SYDVKM. CDR3 sequence: CASLDRSREQYF. The CDR3 DNA sequence: TGTGCCAGCCTCGACAGGTCAAGGGAGCAGTACTTC.

The chain carries TRBV7-2 and TRBJ2-7; 7 bases fit TRBD1. Germline CDR1 and CDR2: SGHTA and FQGNSA. Trimming removed 5 bases from V and 2 bases from J; junction bases left unmatched: 9. The CDR3 totals 15 residues. The chain's CDR3 is CASSGQDRATYEQYF. The DNA for the CDR3 is TGTGCCAGCAGCGGACAAGACAGGGCCACCTACGAGCAGTACTTC.

V usage is TRBV12-3 or TRBV12-4 and J usage is TRBJ2-2; tentatively, D is TRBD1 (5 bases). V lost 6 bases and J 7 bases, leaving 9 bases between the germline ends. The CDR3 runs 12 residues. Written as DNA, the CDR3 is TGTGCCAGCAGGCCAACAGGCGGGGAGCTGTTTTTT. Protein sequence: CASRPTGGELFF.

This chain connects TRBV28 to TRBJ1-2; D gene unclear. Germline CDR1 reads MDHEN; CDR2 reads SYDVKM. V gave up 7 bases and J gave up 8 bases, with 20 bases separating them. CDR3 size: 14 residues. CDR3 amino acids: CASTPVLLLYGYTF. The CDR3, as DNA: TGTGCCAGCACCCCTGTTCTATTGCTTTACGGCTACACCTTC.